Sequencing of this TCR beta chain was carried out in a study of Ad26.COV2.S vaccination and SARS-CoV-2 variants (dated by TCRdb to the early 2020s). With respect to the entire study: Donors in the vaccine arm were drawn from COV1001, a multicentre, randomized, double-blind, placebo-controlled phase I-IIa trial testing Ad26.COV2.S in healthy adults. Ad26.COV2.S was given intramuscularly at 5x10^10 or 1x10^11 viral particles, as a single shot or as two shots 56 days apart. TCRbeta repertoire sequencing served as the tool for gauging how specific and how broad the SARS-CoV-2-reactive T cell receptors were following Ad26.COV2.S vaccination. The TCR-sequenced set comprised about 30 samples: about 19 Ad26.COV2.S vaccine recipients, 5 placebo recipients and 8 SARS-CoV-2 convalescent individuals. Participants in the trial were split at random into five groups of five each, receiving low-dose or high-dose Ad26.COV2.S once or twice, or else placebo on both occasions. Investigators remained blinded to trial group allocation during experiments and outcome assessment. Summary of the overall study and its limitations: Substantial breadth of spike-specific CD8+ and CD4+ T cell responses was reported after vaccination. Vaccine and placebo recipients had comparable non-spike TCR breadth, which fits with the vaccine containing only spike. The authors noted that total T cell responses may have been underestimated by the TCR breadth and depth analyses. The study was not powered for comparison of responses between vaccine doses or regimens. Compared with placebo recipients, Ad26.COV2.S recipients showed higher spike-specific TCR breadth (P = 0.0014).

Concerning this clone itself: Its antigen has not been determined. Base qualities are not recorded, but no much larger clone differs from it by a single base.

The immunoSEQ Assay was the method used to sequence TCRbeta CDR3 regions. After extraction, genomic DNA underwent amplification by bias-controlled multiplex PCR, followed by high-throughput sequencing. From the authors' description of their analysis: To quantify the absolute abundance of every unique TCRbeta CDR3 region, sequences were collapsed and filtered. Usable DNA was measured by amplifying reference genes present in all nucleated cells, and TCRbeta template counts were normalized to that usable DNA to estimate T cell fraction. Repertoire TCRs were annotated as SARS-CoV-2-specific when V gene, CDR3 amino acid sequence and J gene were exactly matched to a known reactive TCR set. The reference SARS-CoV-2 TCR set was obtained from MIRA and was filtered for enrichment in COVID-19-positive ImmuneCODE repertoires, whereby public or cross-reactive TCRs were removed. Based on the MIRA antigens, annotated TCRs were further analysed at the level of specific ORF or position within ORF. Breadth was defined as the number of annotated unique rearrangements divided by the total number of unique productive rearrangements, and depth was defined as the summed frequency of the annotated unique rearrangements. TCR breadth was compared between groups using two-sided Wilcoxon rank-sum tests. TCRdb provides this immuneACCESS table in a form limited to in-frame rearrangements. Some clones are lacking; in checked studies, under half of them reflect an unresolved V gene, and why the rest are absent is not known. V, J and clone size derive from that table, while D and trimming were established from the DNA sequence. In all, the sample holds 400,000 to 450,000 clones, and 90% of those were seen once. The ten largest make up less than 5.5% of the sample.

V gives up 4 bases and J gives up 4 bases, and the segment between their germline ends measures 14 bases. The CDR3 sequence holds 14 residues, the cysteine and phenylalanine included. Kept here is only the CDR3 DNA, which spans 42 bases and is read in frame from base 1. Reading the germline V gene gives CDR1 SGHRS and CDR2 YFSETQ. The treatment or condition label here, explained by the study, means: 15 to 20 received Ad26.COV2.S at low or high dose, single or two shots; roughly 5 received placebo; per-sample allocation not given. For vaccine and placebo recipients, repertoires were sequenced using samples collected on day 63 after the first injection. Between 29 July and 7 August 2020, Cohort 1b enrolled 25 adults aged 18-55 years at one site in Boston, USA. Ad26.COV2.S was a replication-incompetent adenovirus type 26 vector expressing a prefusion-stabilized SARS-CoV-2 spike protein from the original Wuhan strain.

Recombination linked TRBV5-1 to TRBJ1-1, and possibly TRBD1, on 6 matching bases. This material consisted of peripheral blood, taken in a trial of Ad26.COV2.S vaccine versus placebo. This clonotype was obtained from a person aged 18-65 years who received the Ad26.COV2.S COVID-19 vaccine or a placebo. The DNA is TGCGCCAGCAGCCCCCCAACAGGGCGCACTGAAGCTTTCTTT. The translation is CASSPPTGRTEAFF.